The clone carrying this T cell receptor beta chain was seen just once. All participating donors were Caucasian adults from Nashville, Tennessee. This sample is drawn from a study of shared clonotypes between healthy human individuals. The repertoire was sequenced with immunoSEQ multiplex PCR; TCRdb's copy has only in-frame clones and lacks some. Here the sample spans around 530,000 clones, around 80% being singletons. This CDR3 has 15 residues. In germline, CDR1 is SGHDN, CDR2 FVKESK. Trimming removed 3 bases from V and 2 bases from J; junction bases left unmatched: 5. The chain couples TRBV14 to TRBJ2-3, with 7 bases identical to TRBD2. Sequences were obtained from PBMCs. The TCR originated in a woman aged 40 to 49 in good health. Some clones in this sample may be carry-over from other donors' samples. CDR3 amino acids: CASSHPLAATDTQYF. The CDR3 nucleotides read TGTGCCAGCAGCCATCCCCTAGCGGCCACAGATACGCAGTATTTT.